This T cell receptor beta chain was observed in a study of cytomegalovirus exposure and HLA in healthy donors. The CDR3 consists of 16 residues. CDR1 and CDR2 (germline): SGHTA, FQGNSA. Trimming took 5 bases from V and 0 from J; bases not matched to a gene: 4. The PCR was carried out with 60 Vbeta primers and 13 Jbeta primers. Profiling relied on immunoSEQ multiplex PCR, and the TCRdb table lists in-frame clones only, not all of them. The sample has approximately 140,000 clones; around three quarters are singletons. Study conclusions and caveats: A link between a missense DCLRE1C variant and TCR beta V- and J-gene trimming emerged from a later analysis. Available immune exposure information was restricted to CMV serostatus only. The study found most TCR sequences rare, yet found some public TCRs in many donors.

In regard to this clone: Its antigen remains unknown.

Donors were ostensibly healthy at sampling, although undocumented immune exposures were probable. The V and J genes are TRBV7-2 and TRBJ2-2; 9 nucleotides match TRBD2. Material for sequencing was PBMCs. This receptor was identified in a man aged 18 to 30 in good health and CMV-seronegative. CDR3 sequence: CASSRAGGANTGELFF. In DNA, the CDR3 is TGTGCCAGCAGCCGAGCGGGGGGTGCGAACACCGGGGAGCTGTTTTTT. Combining the CDR3 with reference TRBV7-2 and TRBJ2-2 gives the whole variable domain GAGVSQSPSNKVTEKGKDVELRCDPISGHTALYWYRQSLGQGLEFLIYFQGNSAPDKSGLPSDRFSAERTGGSVSTLTIQRTQQEDSAVYLCASSRAGGANTGELFFGEGSRLTVL.